The source of this TCR beta chain is a study of post-analysis software for immune sequencing data. Study-wide results and caveats: Five TRBV segments, including TRBV5-6, TRBV5-1 and TRBV20-1, were more frequent in patients than controls.

The CDR3 has 14 residues. CDR1 and CDR2 (germline): SGHTA, FQGNSA. With regard to this clonotype: Its antigen remains unidentified.

Unique molecular identifiers tagged the TCR beta cDNA libraries. In TCRdb, the PCR reads were re-called with MiXCR into one record per CDR3 protein. The sample lists roughly 670,000 distinct CDR3 sequences, more than 50% seen once, with 11% in the top ten. Sequenced input: blood. This sequence was found in a girl aged 2-9 years with multiple sclerosis. V and J are TRBV7-2 and TRBJ2-7; 9 nucleotides agree with TRBD2. Gene TRBJ2-5 matches the end of the DNA better, so the J call may be wrong. CDR3 region: CASSGVAGEETQYF. The CDR3 DNA reads as TGTGCCAGCAGCGGGGTAGCGGGGGAAGAGACCCAGTACTTC.